This entry features one T cell receptor beta chain sequence. The sample comes from a study of blood T cell repertoires in COVID-19. Participants spanned ages about 18 to 90 years and resided in roughly 22 US areas. Germline lookup yields CDR1 SEHNR and CDR2 FQNEAQ (reference sequence). Deletions cut 11 bases from V and 8 bases from J, with 15 bases between. The CDR3 length is 12 residues. Measured with immunoSEQ multiplex PCR; TCRdb has only the in-frame clones, and not every one. Seen here are 150,000 to 200,000 clones, approximately 80% observed once, and the top ten hold 13%. V usage is TRBV7-9 and J usage is TRBJ1-4, with D uncertain. This TCR came from a woman aged 55-70 years who had recovered from COVID-19. The specimen sequenced was PBMCs or T cells enriched from blood (not recorded which). CDR3 DNA: TGTGCCTTTATAGGTGGAGCAGAAAAACTGTTTTTT. Protein: CAFIGGAEKLFF.